The next 9 T cell receptor beta chains were all read from a single sample in a study of control samples from healthy donors and cancer patients. Only in-frame clones appear in the TCRdb table, and some are missing; sequencing was by immunoSEQ multiplex PCR. The sample records almost 90,000 clones, 85% to 90% being singletons. The specimen sequenced was blood. Receptor source: a middle-aged woman in good health.

The CDR3 DNA reads TGTGCCAGCAGTAGCGATCCACAGGGGAAAAGTGAGCAGTTCTTC. Its translation: CASSSDPQGKSEQFF. This rearrangement joins TRBV6-2 or TRBV6-3 to TRBJ2-1; 7 bases agree with TRBD1. V was pared by 5 bases and J by 9 bases, with 13 bases of the junction left unmatched. This CDR3 is 15 amino acids long. The germline gives CDR1 MNHEY, CDR2 SVGEGT.

This chain joins TRBV12-5 and TRBJ1-1; tentatively, D is TRBD1 (5 bases). The CDR3 length is 16 residues. Trimming took 7 bases from V and 1 from J, leaving 19 bases between them. The germline CDR1 and CDR2 sequences are LGHNT and FRNRAP. The CDR3 region is CASETGTTQRNTEAFF. In DNA form, the CDR3 reads TGTGCTAGTGAGACGGGGACGACGCAGAGGAACACTGAAGCTTTCTTT.

The chain joins TRBV7-9 to TRBJ1-1; maybe TRBD1 (6 bases). This CDR3 is built from 15 residues. Germline V lookup: CDR1 SEHNR, CDR2 FQNEAQ (reference sequence). Trimming stripped 7 bases from V and 0 bases from J, with 15 bases between. The CDR3 region is CASTDGQLMNTEAFF. The CDR3 region has the DNA TGTGCCAGCACCGACGGACAGCTGATGAACACTGAAGCTTTCTTT.

The V call is TRBV7-2, the J call TRBJ2-7; no clear D gene. The germline V gene has CDR1 SGHTA and CDR2 FQGNSA. The CDR3 sequence is 13 residues long. V lost 5 bases to trimming and J lost 2 bases, with 10 bases between them. CDR3 amino acids: CASSNERPYEQYF. The CDR3 nucleotides read TGTGCCAGCAGCAATGAGAGACCCTACGAGCAGTACTTC.

This chain's CDR3 is CAIGARTSGGADETQYF. Here the CDR3 DNA reads TGTGCCATCGGAGCCAGGACTAGCGGGGGGGCCGATGAGACCCAGTACTTC. The rearrangement links TRBV10-3 to TRBJ2-5; 15 nucleotides line up with TRBD2. Germline CDR1 ENHRY, CDR2 SYGVKD. Trimming took 8 bases from V and 5 from J; bases not matched to a gene: 12. The CDR3 is 17 amino acids.

This clone was seen a single time. The chain is built from TRBV2 and TRBJ1-1; no definite D call. Germline CDR1 and CDR2: SNHLY and FYNNEI. The CDR3 extends over 18 amino acids. The ends were cut back, 10 bases at V and 0 bases at J, with 27 bases in the middle. CDR3 region: CAIRVSGTLILMNTEAFF. The CDR3 DNA reads as TGTGCCATTAGAGTGTCGGGAACCTTGATCTTGATGAACACTGAAGCTTTCTTT.

A single count supports this clone. The CDR3 reads CASSLRYRGNEQFF. Here the CDR3 DNA reads TGTGCCAGCAGCTTGCGGTACAGGGGCAATGAGCAGTTCTTC. V is TRBV5-6 and J is TRBJ2-1, with TRBD1 matching 7 bases. The germline V gene has CDR1 SGHDT and CDR2 YYEEEE. The ends lost 1 base at V and 6 bases at J; junction bases unmatched: 4. This CDR3 comprises 14 residues.

V is TRBV24-1 and J is TRBJ1-1; 10 nucleotides align to TRBD1. The CDR3 extends over 15 amino acids. J was trimmed by 6 bases and V by 6 bases; bases with no gene match: 9. Germline V gene lookup returns CDR1 KGHDR and CDR2 SFDVKD. The CDR3 loop is CATSTGTGASAEAFF. CDR3 nucleotide sequence: TGTGCCACCAGTACCGGGACAGGGGCAAGCGCTGAAGCTTTCTTT.

This clone has only a few counts. The rearrangement links TRBV18 to TRBJ1-2; 8 bases fit TRBD1. This CDR3 region has 14 residues. Germline CDR1 KGHSH, CDR2 LQKENI. The J segment lost 3 bases and the V segment lost 4 bases, leaving 4 bases of the junction unmatched. CDR3 sequence (DNA): TGTGCCAGCTCACTGCAGGACAGGGACTATGGCTACACCTTC. Translation: CASSLQDRDYGYTF. Full variable domain (remainder filled in from reference TRBV18 and TRBJ1-2): NAGVMQNPRHLVRRRGQEARLRCSPMKGHSHVYWYRQLPEEGLKFMVYLQKENIIDESGMPKERFSAEFPKEGPSILRIQQVVRGDSAAYFCASSLQDRDYGYTFGSGTRLTVV.